One and the same sample provided the 8 T cell receptor beta chains below, sequenced in a study of CD8 T cells in Susac syndrome. RNA was extracted with the RNeasy kit, and a quantity of 0.5 to 1 ug was reverse transcribed using random hexamers. TCRdb reprocessed the immunoSEQ multiplex PCR reads via MiXCR and lists one record per CDR3 protein. The repertoire holds 150,000 to 200,000 distinct CDR3 sequences, with roughly 93% as singletons. Sample: CD4+ T cells from PBMCs. The receptors stem from a human donor in good health.

The chain uses TRBV6-1 and TRBJ1-2; TRBD1 matches 7 bases. With V trimmed by 8 bases and J by 5 bases, 8 bases remained unmatched. Germline assignment: CDR1 MNHNS and CDR2 SASEGT. The CDR3 has 13 residues. DNA for the CDR3: TGTGCCAGCGGGGGACAGCCCACTTATGGCTACACCTTC. It is translated as CASGGQPTYGYTF.

CDR3 in DNA: TGTGCCACCAGCAGAGCGACAGGGGGTTTAGGCTACACCTTC. It is translated as CATSRATGGLGYTF. V usage is TRBV15 and J usage is TRBJ1-2, with TRBD1 matching over 9 bases. The CDR3 contains 14 residues. CDR1 is LNHNV and CDR2 is YYDKDF in the germline V gene (reference sequence). The V segment lost 1 base and the J segment 8 bases; nucleotides outside the gene matches: 5.

CDR3 nucleotide sequence: TGTGCCAGCAGTGAAATGGTAGGTTACAATGAGCAGTTCTTC. As protein: CASSEMVGYNEQFF. J is TRBJ2-1 and V is TRBV6-1; no clear D gene. Trimming pared 2 bases from V and 4 bases from J, leaving 9 bases between. Germline CDR1 MNHNS, CDR2 SASEGT. This CDR3 contains 14 residues.

CDR3 amino acids: CASSLAYGPESGYTF. CDR3 DNA sequence: TGTGCCAGCAGCTTAGCATACGGGCCCGAGAGTGGCTACACCTTC. The chain joins TRBV7-2 to TRBJ1-2; D gene uncertain. The germline V and J ends were trimmed by 0 bases and 7 bases, with 15 bases remaining between them. Per the germline V gene, CDR1 is SGHTA and CDR2 is FQGNSA. The CDR3 is 15 amino acids.

The rearrangement uses TRBV12-3 or TRBV12-4 and TRBJ2-2; unclear D gene. This CDR3 spans 14 amino acids. V shed 3 bases and J shed 4 bases, with 9 bases lying between them. In DNA, the CDR3 is TGTGCCAGCAGTTTTTCACACCGCACCGGGGAGCTGTTTTTT. It yields the protein CASSFSHRTGELFF.

The chain joins TRBV7-9 to TRBJ2-3; 7 bases align to TRBD1. The CDR3 runs to 16 residues. V lost 0 bases, J lost 1 base, and 4 bases stayed unmatched. Germline-derived CDR1 and CDR2 are SEHNR and FQNEAQ (reference sequence). The CDR3 sequence: CASSLALGQGTDTQYF. CDR3 in DNA: TGTGCCAGCAGCTTAGCCCTAGGACAGGGCACAGATACGCAGTATTTT.

The chain links TRBV14 to TRBJ1-6; 9 bases fit TRBD1. J was trimmed by 9 bases and V by 5 bases; bases with no gene match: 8. The germline CDR1 and CDR2 sequences are SGHDN and FVKESK. This CDR3 has 15 residues. This CDR3 is CASSIAGTGFSPLHF. CDR3 in DNA: TGTGCCAGCAGCATTGCCGGGACAGGGTTTTCACCCCTCCACTTT.

The rearrangement joins TRBV2 to TRBJ2-1, with D perhaps given as TRBD1 or TRBD2 (5 bases each). Trimming shortened V by 1 base and J by 7 bases, and 17 bases separated the two germline ends. The germline V gene encodes CDR1 SNHLY and CDR2 FYNNEI. This CDR3 has 16 amino acids. In DNA form, the CDR3 reads TGTGCCAGCAGTGAAGGCTCCGGGGCCAGATGGAATGAGCAGTTCTTC. This codes for CASSEGSGARWNEQFF.